This TCR beta chain was obtained from a study of OX40 agonist ivuxolimab in advanced cancers. Trimming cost V 6 bases and J 3 bases; bases outside gene matches: 13. Germline assignment: CDR1 MNHNY and CDR2 SVGAGI (reference sequence). The CDR3 covers 16 residues. Sequencing was performed with immunoSEQ multiplex PCR; in TCRdb, only in-frame clones are kept and a portion is missing. In the table there are roughly 56,000 clones, around 79% of which are singletons. The sample was CD4+ or CD8+ T cells sorted from blood, taken in a trial of the OX40 agonist ivuxolimab. This receptor was obtained from an adult with an advanced solid tumor such as melanoma, head and neck, liver or kidney cancer. This chain uses TRBV6-6 with TRBJ2-7, with 8 bases identical to TRBD1. The CDR3 loop reads CASSQPTGTGLYEQYF. The CDR3 DNA sequence: TGTGCCAGCAGCCAACCCACCGGGACAGGCCTCTACGAGCAGTACTTC.